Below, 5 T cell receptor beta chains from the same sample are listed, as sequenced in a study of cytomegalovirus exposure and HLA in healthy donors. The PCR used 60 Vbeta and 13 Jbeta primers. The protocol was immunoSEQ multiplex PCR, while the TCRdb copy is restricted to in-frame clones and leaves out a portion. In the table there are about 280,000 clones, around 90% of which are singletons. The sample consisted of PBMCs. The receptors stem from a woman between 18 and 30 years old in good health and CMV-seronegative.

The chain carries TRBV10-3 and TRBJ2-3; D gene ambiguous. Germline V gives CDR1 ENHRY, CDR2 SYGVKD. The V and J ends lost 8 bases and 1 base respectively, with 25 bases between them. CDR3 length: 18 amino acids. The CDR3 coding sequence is TGTGCCATCTTCCTTCCCGTACGACTCAGACGTCGCACAGATACGCAGTATTTT. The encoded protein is CAIFLPVRLRRRTDTQYF.

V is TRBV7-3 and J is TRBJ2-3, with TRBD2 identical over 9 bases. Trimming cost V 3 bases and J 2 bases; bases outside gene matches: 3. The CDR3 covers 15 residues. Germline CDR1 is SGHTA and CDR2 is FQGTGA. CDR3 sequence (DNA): TGTGCCAGCAGCTTCGCGGGGGGGCTCACAGATACGCAGTATTTT. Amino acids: CASSFAGGLTDTQYF.

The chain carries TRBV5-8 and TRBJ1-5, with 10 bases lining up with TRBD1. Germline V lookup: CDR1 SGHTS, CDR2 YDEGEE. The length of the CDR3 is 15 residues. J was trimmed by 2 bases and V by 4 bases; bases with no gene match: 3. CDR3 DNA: TGTGCCAGCAGCCTCGGGACAGGGGGCAATCAGCCCCAGCATTTT. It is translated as CASSLGTGGNQPQHF. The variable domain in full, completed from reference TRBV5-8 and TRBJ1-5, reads EAGVTQSPTHLIKTRGQQATLRCSPISGHTSVYWYQQALGLGLQFLLWYDEGEERNRGNFPPRFSGRQFPNYSSELNVNALELEDSALYLCASSLGTGGNQPQHFGDGTRLSIL.

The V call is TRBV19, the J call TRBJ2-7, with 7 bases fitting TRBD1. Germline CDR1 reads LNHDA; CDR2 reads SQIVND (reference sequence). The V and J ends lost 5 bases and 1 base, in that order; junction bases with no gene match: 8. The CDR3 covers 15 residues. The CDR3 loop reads CASSRDREGSYEQYF. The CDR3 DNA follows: TGTGCCAGTAGTCGCGACAGGGAAGGGTCCTACGAGCAGTACTTC.

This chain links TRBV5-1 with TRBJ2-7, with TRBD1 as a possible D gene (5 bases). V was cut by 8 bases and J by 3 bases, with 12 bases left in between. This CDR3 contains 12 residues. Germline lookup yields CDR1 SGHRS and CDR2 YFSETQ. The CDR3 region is CARPVRVYEQYF. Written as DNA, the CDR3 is TGCGCCAGGCCCGTCAGGGTCTACGAGCAGTACTTC.